This T cell receptor (beta chain) appears in the sequencing data of a study of early T cells in non-severe SARS-CoV-2 infection. The overall study: It was bulk RNA from unsorted whole blood that was sequenced, and the chains were unpaired.

The CDR3 consists of 10 residues. Trimming removed 9 bases at V and 8 bases at J, with 7 bases between. Germline CDR1 LNHDA, CDR2 SQIVND (reference sequence). This clonotype was found many times. Its antigen is unknown. Individual cDNA molecules received unique molecular identifiers during library preparation. TCRdb analysed the 5' RACE reads with MiXCR anew, one entry per CDR3 protein. The sample lists roughly 120,000 distinct CDR3 sequences; just under 15% were seen once. Study-wide findings and caveats: VDJdb matching, biased toward anti-spike CD8 responses, missed private and CD4 specificities.

The sequence came from an adult who was a healthcare worker with PCR-confirmed SARS-CoV-2 infection or an uninfected control (not recorded which). Sequenced input: whole blood. This chain uses TRBV19 with TRBJ1-4; D is unresolved. CDR3 coding DNA: TGTGCCAGCCGCAGCGAAAAACTGTTTTTT. Translated, it gives CASRSEKLFF.